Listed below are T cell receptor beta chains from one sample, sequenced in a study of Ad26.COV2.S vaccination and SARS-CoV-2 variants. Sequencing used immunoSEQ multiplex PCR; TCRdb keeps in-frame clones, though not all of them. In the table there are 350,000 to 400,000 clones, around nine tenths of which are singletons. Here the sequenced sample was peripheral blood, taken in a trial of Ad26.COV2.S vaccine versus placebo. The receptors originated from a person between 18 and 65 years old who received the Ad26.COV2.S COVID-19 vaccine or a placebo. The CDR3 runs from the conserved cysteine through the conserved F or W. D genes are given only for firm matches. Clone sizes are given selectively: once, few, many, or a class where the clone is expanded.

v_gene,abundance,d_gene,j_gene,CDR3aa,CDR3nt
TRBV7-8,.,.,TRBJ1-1,CASSLGRSTDKAFF,TGTGCCAGCAGCTTAGGGCGGAGTACAGACAAAGCTTTCTTT
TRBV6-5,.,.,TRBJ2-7,CASRGPLGRQYF,TGTGCCAGCAGGGGCCCTTTGGGGCGGCAGTACTTC
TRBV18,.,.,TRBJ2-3,CASSPGTHTDTQYF,TGTGCCAGCTCACCGGGGACCCACACAGATACGCAGTATTTT
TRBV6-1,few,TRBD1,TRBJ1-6,CASSTGQGAPLHF,TGTGCCAGCAGTACCGGACAGGGTGCACCCCTCCACTTT
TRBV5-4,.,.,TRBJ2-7,CASRLIGAPDEQYF,TGTGCCAGCAGATTGATCGGGGCTCCGGACGAGCAGTACTTC
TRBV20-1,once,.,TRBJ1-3,CSASTGRNTIYF,TGCAGTGCTAGTACAGGAAGAAACACCATATATTTT
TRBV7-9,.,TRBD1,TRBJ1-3,CASSSGTGGNSGNTIYF,TGTGCCAGCAGCTCCGGGACAGGGGGCAATTCTGGAAACACCATATATTTT
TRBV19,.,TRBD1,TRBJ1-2,CASSTGQGLPSNYGYTF,TGTGCCAGTAGTACCGGACAGGGGCTGCCTTCTAACTATGGCTACACCTTC
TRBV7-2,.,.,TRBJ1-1,CASSLYQGLDTEAFF,TGTGCCAGCAGCTTATATCAGGGGTTGGACACTGAAGCTTTCTTT
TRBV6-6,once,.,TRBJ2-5,CASSASGTTGETQYF,TGTGCCAGCAGCGCCTCCGGGACAACAGGAGAGACCCAGTACTTC
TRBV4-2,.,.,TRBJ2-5,CASSQARGALETQYF,TGTGCCAGCAGCCAAGCACGGGGGGCCCTGGAGACCCAGTACTTC
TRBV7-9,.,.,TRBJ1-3,CASSPGPGQSGNTIYF,TGTGCCAGCAGCCCCGGGCCAGGCCAGAGTGGAAACACCATATATTTT
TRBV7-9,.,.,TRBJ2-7,CASSSAMDTPGHEQYF,TGTGCCAGCAGCTCGGCCATGGACACACCCGGCCACGAGCAGTACTTC
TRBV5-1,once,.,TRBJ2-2,CASRLGAANTGELFF,TGCGCCAGCAGATTAGGGGCCGCGAACACCGGGGAGCTGTTTTTT
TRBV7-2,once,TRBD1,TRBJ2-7,CASSQTRDRGLEQYF,TGTGCCAGCAGCCAAACCCGGGACAGGGGTCTCGAGCAGTACTTC
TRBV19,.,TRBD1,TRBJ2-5,CASSRDSYRQETQYF,TGTGCCAGTAGTCGGGACAGCTATCGCCAAGAGACCCAGTACTTC
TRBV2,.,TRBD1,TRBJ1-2,CASSKQVQGAAGYTF,TGTGCCAGCAGTAAACAAGTACAGGGGGCAGCTGGCTACACCTTC
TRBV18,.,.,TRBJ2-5,CASSPQRAETQYF,TGTGCCAGCTCACCGCAGAGGGCCGAGACCCAGTACTTC
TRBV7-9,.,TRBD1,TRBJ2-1,CASSLGQGIGEQFF,TGTGCCAGCAGCCTGGGACAGGGGATCGGTGAGCAGTTCTTC
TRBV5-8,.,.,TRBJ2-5,CASSLVGQGPYQETQYF,TGTGCCAGCAGCTTGGTCGGGCAGGGCCCGTACCAAGAGACCCAGTACTTC
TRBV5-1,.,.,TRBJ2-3,CASSLVGYTDTQYF,TGCGCCAGCAGCTTGGTCGGCTATACAGATACGCAGTATTTT
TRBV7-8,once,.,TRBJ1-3,CASSRGAGATTIYF,TGTGCCAGCAGCAGGGGGGCAGGAGCGACGACCATATATTTT
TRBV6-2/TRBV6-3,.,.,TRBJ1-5,CASSYYRLRARDNQPQHF,TGTGCCAGCAGTTACTACCGCTTGCGGGCCAGGGACAATCAGCCCCAGCATTTT
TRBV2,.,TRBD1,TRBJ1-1,CASSLQGATNTEAFF,TGTGCCAGCAGTCTACAGGGGGCTACGAACACTGAAGCTTTCTTT
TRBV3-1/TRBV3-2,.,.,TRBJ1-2,CASSQERLAGYTF,TGTGCCAGCAGCCAAGAACGGTTGGCTGGCTACACCTTC
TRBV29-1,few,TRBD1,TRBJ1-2,CSVEDRTGRGYTF,TGCAGCGTTGAAGACAGGACAGGAAGGGGCTACACCTTC
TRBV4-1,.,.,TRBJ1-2,CASSQEGSRGKGYTF,TGCGCCAGCAGCCAAGAAGGCTCGCGGGGGAAGGGCTACACCTTC
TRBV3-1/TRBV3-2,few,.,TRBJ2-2,CASSQGVLEWTGELFF,TGTGCCAGCAGCCAAGGAGTTCTGGAGTGGACCGGGGAGCTGTTTTTT
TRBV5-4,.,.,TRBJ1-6,CASSLGWANSPLHF,TGTGCCAGCTCCCTCGGCTGGGCTAATTCACCCCTCCACTTT
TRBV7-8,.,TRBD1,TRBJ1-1,CASSTRQGSEAFF,TGTGCCAGCAGCACGAGACAGGGCTCTGAAGCTTTCTTT
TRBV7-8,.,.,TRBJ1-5,CASSEGTASNQPQHF,TGTGCCAGCAGCGAGGGGACGGCTAGCAATCAGCCCCAGCATTTT
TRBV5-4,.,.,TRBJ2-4,CASSLGGLAKNIQYF,TGTGCCAGCAGCTTGGGGGGACTAGCCAAAAACATTCAGTACTTC
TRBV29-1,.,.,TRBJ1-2,CSVEEEGGGGYTF,TGCAGCGTTGAAGAAGAGGGGGGTGGTGGCTACACCTTC
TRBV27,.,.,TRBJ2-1,CASSPLTHNEQFF,TGTGCCAGCAGTCCCCTCACCCACAATGAGCAGTTCTTC
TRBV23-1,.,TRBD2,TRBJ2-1,CASSPYCVAGGPTYNEQFF,TGCGCCAGCAGTCCCTACTGCGTAGCGGGGGGTCCGACCTACAATGAGCAGTTCTTC
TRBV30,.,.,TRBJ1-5,CAWSSGTHSNQPQHF,TGTGCCTGGAGTTCCGGGACTCACAGCAATCAGCCCCAGCATTTT
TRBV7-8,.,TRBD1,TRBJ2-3,CASSSIPGGQQDTQYF,TGTGCCAGCAGCTCCATCCCAGGGGGACAACAAGATACGCAGTATTTT
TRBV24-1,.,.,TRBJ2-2,CATGSRSTGELFF,TGTGCCACCGGTAGTCGGTCCACCGGGGAGCTGTTTTTT
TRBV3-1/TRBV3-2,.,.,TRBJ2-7,CASSQASGKEQYF,TGTGCCAGCAGCCAAGCTTCGGGGAAGGAGCAGTACTTC
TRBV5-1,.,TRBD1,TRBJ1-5,CASSRQGGNQPQHF,TGCGCCAGCAGCCGACAGGGCGGCAATCAGCCCCAGCATTTT
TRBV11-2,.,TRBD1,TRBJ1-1,CASSQGGQGKTEAFF,TGTGCCAGCAGCCAGGGGGGACAGGGGAAGACTGAAGCTTTCTTT
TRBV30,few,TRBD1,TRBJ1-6,CAIQGNNSPLHF,TGTGCCATACAGGGGAATAATTCACCCCTCCACTTT
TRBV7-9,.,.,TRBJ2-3,CASSQALGTDTQYF,TGTGCCAGCAGCCAGGCCCTAGGAACAGATACGCAGTATTTT
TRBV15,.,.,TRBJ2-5,CATSRAGDQETQYF,TGTGCCACCAGCAGAGCGGGCGACCAAGAGACCCAGTACTTC
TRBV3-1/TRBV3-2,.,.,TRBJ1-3,CASSLEGSGNTIYF,TGTGCCAGCAGCCTGGAGGGCTCTGGAAACACCATATATTTT
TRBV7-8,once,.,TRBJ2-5,CASSYDSSGTQYF,TGTGCCAGCAGCTATGACAGTTCAGGGACCCAGTACTTC
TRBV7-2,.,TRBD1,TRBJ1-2,CASSPRGTESYGYTF,TGTGCCAGCAGCCCTAGAGGGACAGAGTCCTATGGCTACACCTTC
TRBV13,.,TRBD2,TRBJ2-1,CASSLYGTSVYNEQFF,TGTGCCAGCAGCTTGTATGGGACTAGCGTATACAATGAGCAGTTCTTC
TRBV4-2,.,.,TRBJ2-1,CASSQDRISYNEQFF,TGTGCCAGCAGCCAAGATCGGATATCCTACAATGAGCAGTTCTTC
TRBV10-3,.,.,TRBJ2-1,CAISEGGKIGANEQFF,TGTGCCATCAGTGAAGGTGGCAAAATCGGGGCCAATGAGCAGTTCTTC
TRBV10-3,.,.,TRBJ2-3,CAISFGTPRDTQYF,TGTGCCATCAGTTTCGGGACTCCCAGGGATACGCAGTATTTT
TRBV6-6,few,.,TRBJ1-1,CATFFDTEAFF,TGTGCCACCTTCTTTGACACTGAAGCTTTCTTT
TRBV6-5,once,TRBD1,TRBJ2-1,CASRYTGGSYNEQFF,TGTGCCAGCAGGTATACAGGGGGCTCCTACAATGAGCAGTTCTTC
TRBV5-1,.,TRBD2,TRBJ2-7,CASSLISGAYEQYF,TGCGCCAGCAGCTTGATTAGCGGGGCCTACGAGCAGTACTTC
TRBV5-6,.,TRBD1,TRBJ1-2,CASSRDRVDGYTF,TGTGCCAGCAGCCGGGACAGGGTAGATGGCTACACCTTC
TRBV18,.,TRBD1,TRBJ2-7,CASSRSTGGENHEQYF,TGTGCCAGCTCGCGGAGTACAGGGGGAGAAAACCACGAGCAGTACTTC
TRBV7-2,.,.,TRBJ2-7,CASSLEPPGEQYF,TGTGCCAGCAGCTTAGAGCCCCCCGGCGAGCAGTACTTC
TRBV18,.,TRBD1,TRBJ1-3,CASSSKRTGPHSGNTIYF,TGTGCCAGCTCATCGAAACGGACAGGGCCGCACTCTGGAAACACCATATATTTT
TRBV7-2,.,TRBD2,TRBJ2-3,CASSVGLAVTDTQYF,TGTGCCAGCAGCGTGGGACTAGCGGTTACAGATACGCAGTATTTT
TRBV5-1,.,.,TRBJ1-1,CASSPGDYTEAFF,TGCGCCAGCAGTCCCGGGGACTACACTGAAGCTTTCTTT